Listed here are 6 T cell receptor beta chains from one sample, sequenced in a study of cytomegalovirus exposure and HLA in healthy donors. PCR employed 60 Vbeta and 13 Jbeta primers. TCRdb's table, derived via immunoSEQ multiplex PCR, lists solely in-frame clones and lacks some. The sample has 150,000 to 200,000 clones, about 80% seen once. Material for sequencing was PBMCs. All receptors derive from a man aged 50 to 60 in good health and CMV-seropositive.

V is TRBV6-5 and J is TRBJ1-4; 7 bases are shared with TRBD1. This CDR3 spans 14 amino acids. J lost 6 bases, V lost 6 bases, and 7 bases had no gene match. Germline loops: CDR1 MNHEY, CDR2 SVGAGI. Here the CDR3 reads CASSPGQSYEKLFF. The CDR3, as DNA: TGTGCCAGCAGCCCGGGACAGTCGTATGAAAAACTGTTTTTT.

This clone was seen only a few times. Here the CDR3 DNA reads TGTGCCAGCAGCCAATACGGGACAGGGTATCGGGAAAAACTGTTTTTT. Protein product: CASSQYGTGYREKLFF. The rearrangement uses TRBV14 and TRBJ1-4; 9 nucleotides match TRBD1. V shed 2 bases, J shed 8 bases, and the junction held 9 bases outside the gene matches. Per germline, CDR1 SGHDN and CDR2 FVKESK. The CDR3 runs 16 residues.

The V and J genes are TRBV9 and TRBJ2-5; 8 bases are a match to TRBD1. The V segment lost 4 bases and the J segment 7 bases; nucleotides outside the gene matches: 9. This CDR3 contains 14 residues. Germline loops: CDR1 SGDLS, CDR2 YYNGEE. The CDR3 DNA is TGTGCCAGCAGCAACCGACAGGGGCTGGGGACCCAGTACTTC. As protein: CASSNRQGLGTQYF.

The chain recombines TRBV9 with TRBJ1-2; 12 bases match TRBD1. CDR3 length equals 15 residues. Losses at the gene ends were 2 bases for V and 5 bases for J; bases not matched to a gene: 4. CDR1 is SGDLS, CDR2 YYNGEE, per germline. The CDR3 DNA follows: TGTGCCAGCAGCGTCGGGACAGGGGGCCATTATGGCTACACCTTC. Its translation is CASSVGTGGHYGYTF. Based on the CDR3 plus reference TRBV9 and TRBJ1-2, the full variable domain is DSGVTQTPKHLITATGQRVTLRCSPRSGDLSVYWYQQSLDQGLQFLIQYYNGEERAKGNILERFSAQQFPDLHSELNLSSLELGDSALYFCASSVGTGGHYGYTFGSGTRLTVV.

The CDR3 spells CASGPRGGNTEAFF. DNA of the CDR3: TGTGCCAGCGGCCCTAGGGGGGGGAACACTGAAGCTTTCTTT. This sequence joins TRBV7-9 and TRBJ1-1; perhaps TRBD1 as D (6 bases). Germline V lookup: CDR1 SEHNR, CDR2 FQNEAQ (reference sequence). V was trimmed by 8 bases and J by 1 base, leaving 14 bases between them. The length of the CDR3 is 14 residues.

This clone was observed a handful of times. The chain combines TRBV6-1 with TRBJ1-5; 7 positions agree with TRBD1. V lost 6 bases and J lost 2; bases outside the gene matches: 7. Looked up from germline, CDR1 is MNHNS and CDR2 is SASEGT. This CDR3 contains 15 residues. The CDR3 bases are TGTGCCAGCAGGGCGACAGGGAGTGGCAATCAGCCCCAGCATTTT. Protein sequence: CASRATGSGNQPQHF.